One and the same sample provided the 6 T cell receptor beta chains below, sequenced in a study of T-cell reconstitution after alpha-beta-depleted transplantation in children. Construction of the TCRbeta library involved unique molecular identifiers. TCRdb called the PCR reads again in MiXCR, with one record for every CDR3 protein. Of fewer than 90,000 distinct CDR3 sequences in the sample, 7% to 8% were seen once. The sample in question was PBMCs from the stem cell graft donor, obtained from the stem cell graft. Receptors originate from a human donor who donated a stem cell graft to a child with acute lymphoblastic leukemia.

In its sample, this clonotype was seen many times. The rearrangement joins TRBV2 to TRBJ1-2; D unclear. Germline V gene lookup returns CDR1 SNHLY and CDR2 FYNNEI. Trimming cost V 5 bases and J 5 bases, with 6 bases left between them. The CDR3 has 11 residues. The CDR3 DNA follows: TGTGCCAGCAGTCTACATTATGGCTACACCTTC. Protein product: CASSLHYGYTF.

This clonotype was recorded many times. The chain employs TRBV5-1 and TRBJ1-1; D unclear. The germline CDR1 and CDR2 sequences are SGHRS and YFSETQ. This CDR3 has 13 amino acids. With 1 base removed from V and 2 bases from J, the gap between germline ends came to 6 bases. As DNA, the CDR3 is TGCGCCAGCAGCTTGCGCAGCAACACTGAAGCTTTCTTT. Translated: CASSLRSNTEAFF.

This clonotype was seen ten or more times. The chain employs TRBV7-2 and TRBJ2-7; tentative D call: TRBD1 (6 bases). The CDR3 spans 18 residues. Per germline, CDR1 SGHTA and CDR2 FQGNSA. V lost 6 bases, J lost 7 bases, and 31 bases lay in between. Here the CDR3 reads CASRCPPRLGLRDKEQYF. CDR3 DNA: TGTGCCAGCAGATGCCCCCCTAGGCTTGGTCTCCGGGACAAAGAGCAGTACTTC.

This clonotype was seen repeatedly, ten times or more. This rearrangement joins TRBV4-1 to TRBJ2-7; 11 nucleotides align to TRBD2. CDR1 MGHRA and CDR2 YSYEKL come from the germline V gene. The CDR3 length is 17 residues. The V segment lost 4 bases and the J segment 6 bases; nucleotides outside the gene matches: 14. In DNA, the CDR3 is TGCGCCAGCAGCCTTACTAGCGGGGGTAATTTGGGGGGCGAGCAGTACTTC. It is translated as CASSLTSGGNLGGEQYF.

This clonotype was found many times. The gene calls are TRBV5-1 and TRBJ1-6; D not resolved. Germline assignment: CDR1 SGHRS and CDR2 YFSETQ. The V gene lost 0 bases and the J gene lost 10 bases, with 14 bases spanning the gap. The CDR3 consists of 15 residues. CDR3 DNA sequence: TGCGCCAGCAGCTTGGATGGGAGCCCTCAATCACCCCTCCACTTT. Translated: CASSLDGSPQSPLHF.

This clonotype was observed many times. This sequence joins TRBV5-1 and TRBJ2-5; the match to TRBD2 covers 9 bases. With 1 base clipped from V and 2 bases from J, the junction kept 6 bases outside the gene matches. The CDR3 contains 16 residues. The V gene's germline CDR1 is SGHRS and CDR2 YFSETQ. In DNA form, the CDR3 reads TGCGCCAGCAGCTTGCTGGCTAGCGGGAAACAAGAGACCCAGTACTTC. This sequence encodes CASSLLASGKQETQYF.